This T cell receptor (beta chain) was recovered during a study of blood T cell repertoires in COVID-19. About the research overall: Samples representing acute and convalescent COVID-19 were sourced from the United States, Italy and Spain. From T cells, B-cell-depleted T cells, or PBMCs came the material, which was cDNA or gDNA.

Original analysis: Nucleated cell number was recorded as an estimate derived from reference gene primer amplification. The protocol was immunoSEQ multiplex PCR, while the TCRdb copy is restricted to in-frame clones and leaves out a portion. V, J and clone size derive from that table, while D and trimming were established from the DNA sequence. The table includes around 100,000 clones, around 88% detected once. V lost 6 bases, J lost 6 bases, and 9 bases lay in between. Per the germline V gene, CDR1 is SQVTM and CDR2 is ANQGSEA. The CDR3 is made up of 11 amino acids. This receptor was obtained from a human donor in a cohort sampled during active COVID-19. Sequenced sample: peripheral blood. The chain uses TRBV29-1 and TRBJ1-3; the D is unclear. DNA of the CDR3: TGCAGCGTGGACTCGCAAAACACCATATATTTT. It codes for CSVDSQNTIYF.